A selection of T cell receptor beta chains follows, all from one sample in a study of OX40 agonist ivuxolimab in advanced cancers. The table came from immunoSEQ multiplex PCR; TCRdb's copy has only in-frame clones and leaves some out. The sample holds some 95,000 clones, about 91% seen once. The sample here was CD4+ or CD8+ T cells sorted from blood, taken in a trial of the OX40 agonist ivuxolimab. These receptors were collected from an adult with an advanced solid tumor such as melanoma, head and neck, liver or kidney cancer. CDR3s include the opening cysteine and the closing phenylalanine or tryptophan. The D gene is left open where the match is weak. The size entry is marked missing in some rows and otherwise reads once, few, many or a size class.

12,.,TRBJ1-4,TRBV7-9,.,CASSLEMSAAFF,TGTGCCAGCAGCTTAGAGATGTCGGCAGCTTTTTTT
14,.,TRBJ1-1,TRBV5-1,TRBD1,CASSRGQMNTEAFF,TGCGCCAGCAGCAGGGGACAGATGAACACTGAAGCTTTCTTT
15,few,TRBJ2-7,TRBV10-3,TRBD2,CAISAAGGRSYEQYF,TGTGCCATCAGTGCGGCGGGGGGTAGGTCCTACGAGCAGTACTTC
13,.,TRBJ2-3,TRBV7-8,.,CASSLSPTDTQYF,TGTGCCAGCAGCTTATCCCCCACAGATACGCAGTATTTT
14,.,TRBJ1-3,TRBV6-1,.,CASSRGGAGNTIYF,TGTGCCAGCAGCCGAGGGGGGGCTGGAAACACCATATATTTT
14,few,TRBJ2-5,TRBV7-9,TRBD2,CASSFGTTGETQYF,TGTGCCAGCAGCTTTGGGACTACAGGAGAGACCCAGTACTTC
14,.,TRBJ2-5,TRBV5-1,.,CASRLGGIQETQYF,TGCGCCAGCAGATTGGGGGGAATCCAAGAGACCCAGTACTTC
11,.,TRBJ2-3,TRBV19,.,CASSRGDTQYF,TGTGCCAGTAGTAGGGGGGATACGCAGTATTTT
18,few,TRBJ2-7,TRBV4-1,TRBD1,CASSHTRARGRETYEQYF,TGCGCCAGCAGCCACACTCGGGCTAGGGGGCGCGAGACTTACGAGCAGTACTTC
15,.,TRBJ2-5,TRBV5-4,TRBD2,CASSLTSGRPETQYF,TGTGCCAGCAGCTTGACTAGCGGGAGACCAGAGACCCAGTACTTC
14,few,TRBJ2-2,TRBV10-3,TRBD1,CAISSGTGHGELFF,TGTGCCATCAGTTCCGGGACAGGGCACGGGGAGCTGTTTTTT
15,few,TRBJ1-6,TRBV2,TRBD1,CASSGGQGVYSPLHF,TGTGCCAGCAGTGGTGGACAGGGGGTTTATTCACCCCTCCACTTT
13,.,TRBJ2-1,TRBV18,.,CASSPDSGNEQFF,TGTGCCAGCTCCCCAGACAGCGGGAATGAGCAGTTCTTC
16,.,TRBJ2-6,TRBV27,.,CASSLGPAPGANVLTF,TGTGCCAGCAGTTTGGGGCCTGCTCCTGGGGCCAACGTCCTGACTTTC
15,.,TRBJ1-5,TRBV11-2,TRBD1,CASSLGTGILQPQHF,TGTGCCAGCAGCTTAGGGACAGGGATCCTTCAGCCCCAGCATTTT
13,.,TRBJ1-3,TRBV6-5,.,CASKQESGNTIYF,TGTGCCAGCAAACAGGAATCTGGAAACACCATATATTTT
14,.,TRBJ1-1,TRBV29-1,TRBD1,CSVISGTVNTEAFF,TGCAGCGTTATCTCCGGGACAGTGAACACTGAAGCTTTCTTT
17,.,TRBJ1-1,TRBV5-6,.,CASSWIEGGLGNTEAFF,TGTGCCAGCAGCTGGATAGAAGGGGGGCTGGGGAACACTGAAGCTTTCTTT
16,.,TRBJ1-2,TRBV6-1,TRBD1,CASSEGTGGGGQGYTF,TGTGCCAGCAGTGAAGGGACAGGGGGCGGGGGCCAGGGCTACACCTTC
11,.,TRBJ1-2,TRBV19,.,CASSIGWGYTF,TGTGCCAGTAGTATAGGGTGGGGCTACACCTTC
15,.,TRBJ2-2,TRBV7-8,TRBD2,CASSLGLAGTGELFF,TGTGCCAGCAGCTTAGGACTAGCAGGGACCGGGGAGCTGTTTTTT
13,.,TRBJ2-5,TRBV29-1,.,CSGVTGLQETQYF,TGCAGCGGTGTGACAGGATTACAAGAGACCCAGTACTTC
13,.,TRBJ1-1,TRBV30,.,CAWSEQGNTEAFF,TGTGCCTGGAGTGAACAGGGAAACACTGAAGCTTTCTTT
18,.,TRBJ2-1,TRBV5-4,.,CASALGLGAPFSYNEQFF,TGTGCCAGCGCTCTAGGACTGGGCGCACCGTTTTCCTACAATGAGCAGTTCTTC
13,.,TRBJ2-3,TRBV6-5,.,CASRGASTDTQYF,TGTGCCAGCAGGGGGGCGAGCACAGATACGCAGTATTTT
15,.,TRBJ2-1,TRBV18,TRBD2,CASSPGLASYNEQFF,TGTGCCAGCTCACCGGGACTAGCCTCCTACAATGAGCAGTTCTTC
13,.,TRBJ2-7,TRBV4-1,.,CASSLRDGYEQYF,TGCGCCAGCAGCCTTAGGGACGGCTACGAGCAGTACTTC
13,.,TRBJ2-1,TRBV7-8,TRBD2,CASSLLAGNEQFF,TGTGCCAGCAGCCTACTAGCGGGTAATGAGCAGTTCTTC
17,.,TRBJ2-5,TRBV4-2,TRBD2,CASSQVSLAGGQETQYF,TGTGCCAGCAGCCAAGTATCTCTAGCGGGGGGCCAAGAGACCCAGTACTTC
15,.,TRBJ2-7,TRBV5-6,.,CASSSVGILVYEQYF,TGTGCCAGCAGCTCCGTGGGGATATTGGTCTACGAGCAGTACTTC
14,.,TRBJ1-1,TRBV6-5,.,CATIPHGSSTEAFF,TGTGCCACCATACCCCACGGATCGAGCACTGAAGCTTTCTTT
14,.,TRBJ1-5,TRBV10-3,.,CAISGEQYNQPQHF,TGTGCCATCAGTGGGGAGCAGTACAATCAGCCCCAGCATTTT
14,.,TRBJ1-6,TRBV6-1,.,CASTPGSYNSPLHF,TGTGCCAGCACCCCGGGCTCCTATAATTCACCCCTCCACTTT
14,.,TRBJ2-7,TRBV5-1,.,CASSPPGGGYEQYF,TGCGCCAGCAGCCCTCCTGGGGGCGGCTACGAGCAGTACTTC
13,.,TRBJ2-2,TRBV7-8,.,CASRGRDTGELFF,TGTGCCAGCAGGGGGCGCGACACCGGGGAGCTGTTTTTT